This TCR beta chain was sequenced during a study of T cell responses to AZD1222 COVID-19 vaccine. This clone has just a few counts. There are 13 residues in the CDR3. Looked up from germline, CDR1 is SGHDN and CDR2 is FVKESK. The V and J ends lost 3 bases and 7 bases respectively, with 13 bases between them. The protocol was immunoSEQ multiplex PCR, while the TCRdb copy is restricted to in-frame clones and leaves out a portion. Of about 170,000 clones listed, about nine tenths are singletons. Sample: peripheral blood, taken on day 0 of AZD1222 vaccination. J is TRBJ2-7 and V is TRBV14; no firm D call. The TCR was taken from an adult in good health. The CDR3 here is CASSHVLNREQYF. CDR3 DNA: TGTGCCAGCAGCCATGTACTCAATAGGGAGCAGTACTTC. The full variable domain, completed using reference TRBV14 and TRBJ2-7, is EAGVTQFPSHSVIEKGQTVTLRCDPISGHDNLYWYRRVMGKEIKFLLHFVKESKQDESGMPNNRFLAERTGGTYSTLKVQPAELEDSGVYFCASSHVLNREQYFGPGTRLTVT.